The present T cell receptor (beta chain) was sequenced within a study of T cell repertoires in cytomegalovirus infection. About the study: Shared public TCR beta signatures pointed to both CMV infection and a matching HLA type. Study observations and caveats: Using cumulative public TCR beta family frequency, the authors identified those who carried CMV together with the relevant HLA. The ex vivo response showed dominance by HLA-C-restricted CMV-specific TCR beta clonotypes.

The CDR3 runs to 16 residues. Germline CDR1 SGHTA, CDR2 FQGTGA. The germline V and J ends were trimmed by 1 base and 10 bases, with 17 bases remaining between them. TCRdb re-derived calls from the reads in MiXCR, one entry per CDR3 protein. This table has 150,000 to 200,000 distinct CDR3 sequences, approximately 19% appearing once. To note about this clonotype: Its antigen is still unknown.

The source of this sequence is a human donor in good health (CMV status not recorded). Some clones in this sample may be carry-over from other donors' samples. The chain employs TRBV7-3 and TRBJ1-6; D remains unclear. Sample: PBMCs. As DNA, the CDR3 is TGTGCCAGCAGCTTAATCGGCGGCATGGCTAACTCACCCCTCCACTTT. Its protein product is CASSLIGGMANSPLHF.